This T cell receptor beta chain was obtained from a study of blood T cell repertoires in COVID-19. Overall study: PBMCs, B-cell-depleted T cells, or T cells provided the cDNA or gDNA that made up the material.

Using immunoSEQ multiplex PCR, the repertoire was profiled, and TCRdb retains in-frame clones only, with some absent. The table shows over 120,000 clones, with 80% occurring only once. This sequence originates from a man in his 70s who had recovered from COVID-19. Sequenced sample: peripheral blood.

The chain's CDR3 is CASSSPGQGSHGYTF. The DNA of the CDR3 is TGTGCCAGCAGCTCCCCCGGACAGGGCTCTCATGGCTACACCTTC. The chain is built from TRBV28 and TRBJ1-2; 8 bases align to TRBD1. CDR1 is MDHEN, CDR2 SYDVKM, per germline. V lost 6 bases, J lost 6 bases, and 12 bases stayed unmatched. This CDR3 region has 15 residues.